This T cell receptor (beta chain) derives from a study of T cell responses to AZD1222 COVID-19 vaccine. Germline CDR1 and CDR2: KGHSH and LQKENI. CDR3 size: 14 residues. J gave up 4 bases and V 3 bases, and 3 bases lay outside the gene matches. The protocol was immunoSEQ multiplex PCR, while the TCRdb copy is restricted to in-frame clones and leaves out a portion. Among roughly 80,000 clones listed, 90% were seen once. The sequencing here drew on peripheral blood, taken 28 days after the second AZD1222 dose. This sequence originates from an adult who received the AZD1222 COVID-19 vaccine. This chain joins TRBV18 and TRBJ2-5; 9 nucleotides align to TRBD2. CDR3: CASSPETSGETQYF. The CDR3 bases are TGTGCCAGCTCACCGGAGACTAGCGGAGAGACCCAGTACTTC.